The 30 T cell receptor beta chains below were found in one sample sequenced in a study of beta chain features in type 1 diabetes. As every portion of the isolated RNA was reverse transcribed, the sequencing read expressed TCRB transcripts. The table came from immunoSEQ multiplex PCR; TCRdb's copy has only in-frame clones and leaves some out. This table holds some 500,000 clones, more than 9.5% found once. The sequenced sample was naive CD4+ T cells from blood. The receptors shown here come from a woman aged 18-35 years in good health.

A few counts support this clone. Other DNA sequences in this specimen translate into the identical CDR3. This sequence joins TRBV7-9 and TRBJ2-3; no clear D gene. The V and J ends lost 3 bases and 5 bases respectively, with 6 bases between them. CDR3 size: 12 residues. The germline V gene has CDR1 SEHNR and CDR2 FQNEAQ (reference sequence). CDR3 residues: CASSFSGDTQYF. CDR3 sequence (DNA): TGTGCCAGCAGCTTTTCTGGAGATACGCAGTATTTT.

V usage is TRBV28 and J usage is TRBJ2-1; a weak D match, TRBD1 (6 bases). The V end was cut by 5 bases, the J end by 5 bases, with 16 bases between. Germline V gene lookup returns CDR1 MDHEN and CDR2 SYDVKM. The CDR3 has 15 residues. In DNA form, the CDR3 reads TGTGCCAGCAGTCTCTGGACAGTAGTCAACAATGAGCAGTTCTTC. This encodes CASSLWTVVNNEQFF.

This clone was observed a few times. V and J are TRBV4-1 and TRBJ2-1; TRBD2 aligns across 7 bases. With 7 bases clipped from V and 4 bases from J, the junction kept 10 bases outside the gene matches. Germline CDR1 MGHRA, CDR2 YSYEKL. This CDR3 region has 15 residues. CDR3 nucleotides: TGCGCCAGCACTACTAGCGAGGGAGGATACAATGAGCAGTTCTTC. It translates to CASTTSEGGYNEQFF.

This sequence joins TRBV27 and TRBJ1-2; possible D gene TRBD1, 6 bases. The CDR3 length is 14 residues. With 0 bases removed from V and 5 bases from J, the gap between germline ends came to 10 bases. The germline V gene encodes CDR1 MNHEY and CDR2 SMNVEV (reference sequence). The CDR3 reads CASSLSGGRYGYTF. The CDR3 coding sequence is TGTGCCAGCAGTTTATCAGGGGGAAGATATGGCTACACCTTC.

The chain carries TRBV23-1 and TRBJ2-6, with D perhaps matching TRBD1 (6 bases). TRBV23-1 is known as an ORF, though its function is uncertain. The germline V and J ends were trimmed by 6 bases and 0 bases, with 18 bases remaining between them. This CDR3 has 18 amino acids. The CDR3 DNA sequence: TGCGCCAGCAGCCCAACAGGGCAGATCCCCTCTGGGGCCAACGTCCTGACTTTC. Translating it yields CASSPTGQIPSGANVLTF.

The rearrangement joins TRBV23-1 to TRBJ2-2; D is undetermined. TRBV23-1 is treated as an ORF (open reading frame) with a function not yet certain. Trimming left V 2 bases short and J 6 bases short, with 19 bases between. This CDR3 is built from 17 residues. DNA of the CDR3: TGCGCCAGCAGTCAACCCATGTTACAGTCCATCCCCGGGGAGCTGTTTTTT. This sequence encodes CASSQPMLQSIPGELFF.

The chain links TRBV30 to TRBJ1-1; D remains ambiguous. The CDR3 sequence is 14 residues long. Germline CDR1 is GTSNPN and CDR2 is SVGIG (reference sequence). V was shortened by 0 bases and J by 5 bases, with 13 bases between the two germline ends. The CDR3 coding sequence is TGTGCCTGGAGTGTACTCCCCTCGGGGACTGAAGCTTTCTTT. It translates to CAWSVLPSGTEAFF.

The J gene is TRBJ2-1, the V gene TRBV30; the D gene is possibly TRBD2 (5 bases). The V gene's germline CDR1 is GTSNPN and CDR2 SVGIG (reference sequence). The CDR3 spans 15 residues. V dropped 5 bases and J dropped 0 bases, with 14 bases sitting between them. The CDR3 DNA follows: TGTGCCTGGGGTCCCCCGGGGAGCTCCTACAATGAGCAGTTCTTC. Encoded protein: CAWGPPGSSYNEQFF. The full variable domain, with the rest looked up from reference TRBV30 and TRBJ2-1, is SQTIHQWPATLVQPVGSPLSLECTVEGTSNPNLYWYRQAAGRGLQLLFYSVGIGQISSEVPQNLSASRPQDRQFILSSKKLLLSDSGFYLCAWGPPGSSYNEQFFGPGTRLTVL.

The CDR3 here is CASSGTYNEQFF. In nucleotides, the CDR3 is TGTGCCAGCAGTGGCACCTACAATGAGCAGTTCTTC. This chain connects TRBV27 to TRBJ2-1; D is unclear. The germline V gene has CDR1 MNHEY and CDR2 SMNVEV (reference sequence). The V gene lost 5 bases and the J gene lost 2 bases, with 4 bases spanning the gap. This CDR3 has 12 residues.

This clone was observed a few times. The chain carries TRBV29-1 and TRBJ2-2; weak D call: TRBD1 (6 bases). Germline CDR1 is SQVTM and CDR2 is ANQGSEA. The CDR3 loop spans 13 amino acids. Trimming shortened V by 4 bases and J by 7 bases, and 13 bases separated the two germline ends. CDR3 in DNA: TGCAGCGTTGTGGGCAGGGGTCACGGGGAGCTGTTTTTT. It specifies CSVVGRGHGELFF.

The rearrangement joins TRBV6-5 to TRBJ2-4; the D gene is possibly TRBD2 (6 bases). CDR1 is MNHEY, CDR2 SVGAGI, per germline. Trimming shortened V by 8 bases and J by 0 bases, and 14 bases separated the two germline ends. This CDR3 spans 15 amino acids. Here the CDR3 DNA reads TGTGCCAGCTCCCGGGGAGGACTAGCCAAAAACATTCAGTACTTC. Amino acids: CASSRGGLAKNIQYF.

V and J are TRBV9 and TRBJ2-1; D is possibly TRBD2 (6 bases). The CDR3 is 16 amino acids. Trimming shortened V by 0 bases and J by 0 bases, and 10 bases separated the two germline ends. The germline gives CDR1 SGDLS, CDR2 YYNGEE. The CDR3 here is CASSVVAGSSYNEQFF. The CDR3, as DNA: TGTGCCAGCAGCGTAGTGGCGGGGAGCTCCTACAATGAGCAGTTCTTC.

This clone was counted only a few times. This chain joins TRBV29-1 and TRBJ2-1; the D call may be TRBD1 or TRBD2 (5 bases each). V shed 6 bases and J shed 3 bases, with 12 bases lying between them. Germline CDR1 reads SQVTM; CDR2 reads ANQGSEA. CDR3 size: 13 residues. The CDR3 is CSVVGRLYNEQFF. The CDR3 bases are TGCAGCGTCGTGGGACGGCTCTACAATGAGCAGTTCTTC.

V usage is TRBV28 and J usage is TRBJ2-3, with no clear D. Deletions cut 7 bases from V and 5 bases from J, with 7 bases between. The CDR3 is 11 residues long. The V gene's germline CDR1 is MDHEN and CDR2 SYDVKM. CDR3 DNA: TGTGCCAGCAAGAGTAGAGATACGCAGTATTTT. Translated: CASKSRDTQYF.

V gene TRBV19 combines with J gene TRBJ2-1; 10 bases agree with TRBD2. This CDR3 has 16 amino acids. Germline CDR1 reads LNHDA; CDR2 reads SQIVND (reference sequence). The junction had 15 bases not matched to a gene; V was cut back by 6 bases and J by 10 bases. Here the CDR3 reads CASRALAGVKFGEQFF. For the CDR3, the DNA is TGTGCCAGTAGAGCCCTAGCGGGAGTTAAGTTCGGGGAGCAGTTCTTC.

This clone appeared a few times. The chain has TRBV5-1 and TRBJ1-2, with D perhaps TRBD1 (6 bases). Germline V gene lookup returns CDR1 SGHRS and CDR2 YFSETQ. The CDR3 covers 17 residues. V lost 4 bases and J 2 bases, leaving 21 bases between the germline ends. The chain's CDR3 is CASSLEQGAFRNYGYTF. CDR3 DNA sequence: TGCGCCAGCAGCCTCGAACAGGGAGCCTTCCGGAACTATGGCTACACCTTC.

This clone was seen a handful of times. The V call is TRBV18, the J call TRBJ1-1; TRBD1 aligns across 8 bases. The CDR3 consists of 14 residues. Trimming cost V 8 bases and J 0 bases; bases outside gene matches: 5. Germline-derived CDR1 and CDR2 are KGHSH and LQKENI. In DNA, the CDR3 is TGTGCCAGCGGACAGGGTTTAATGAACACTGAAGCTTTCTTT. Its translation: CASGQGLMNTEAFF.

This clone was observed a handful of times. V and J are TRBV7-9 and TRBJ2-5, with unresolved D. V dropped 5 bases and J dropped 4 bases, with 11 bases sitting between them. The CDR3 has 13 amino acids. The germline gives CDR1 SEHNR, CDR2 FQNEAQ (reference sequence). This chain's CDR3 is CASSPVARETQYF. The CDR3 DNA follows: TGTGCCAGCAGCCCCGTGGCCCGAGAGACCCAGTACTTC. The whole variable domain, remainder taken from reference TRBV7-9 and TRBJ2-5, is DTGVSQNPRHKITKRGQNVTFRCDPISEHNRLYWYRQTLGQGPEFLTYFQNEAQLEKSRLLSDRFSAERPKGSFSTLEIQRTEQGDSAMYLCASSPVARETQYFGPGTRLLVL.

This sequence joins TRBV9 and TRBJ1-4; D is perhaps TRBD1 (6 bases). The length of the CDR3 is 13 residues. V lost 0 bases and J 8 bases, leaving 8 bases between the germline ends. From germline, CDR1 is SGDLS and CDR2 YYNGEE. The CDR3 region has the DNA TGTGCCAGCAGCGTAGAGGGGGAGGAAAAACTGTTTTTT. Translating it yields CASSVEGEEKLFF.

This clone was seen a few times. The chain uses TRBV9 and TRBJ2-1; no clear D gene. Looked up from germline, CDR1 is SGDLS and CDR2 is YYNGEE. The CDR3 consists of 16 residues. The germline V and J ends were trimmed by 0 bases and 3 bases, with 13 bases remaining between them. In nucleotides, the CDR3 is TGTGCCAGCAGCGTAGAACCAACGGGCCTCTACAATGAGCAGTTCTTC. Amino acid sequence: CASSVEPTGLYNEQFF.

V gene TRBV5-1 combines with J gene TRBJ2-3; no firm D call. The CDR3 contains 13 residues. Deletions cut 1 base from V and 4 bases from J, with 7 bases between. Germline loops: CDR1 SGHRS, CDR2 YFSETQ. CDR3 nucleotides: TGCGCCAGCAGCTTGTGGTCCTCAGATACGCAGTATTTT. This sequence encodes CASSLWSSDTQYF.

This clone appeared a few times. The chain's CDR3 is CAWSGLLAATDTQYF. CDR3 DNA sequence: TGTGCCTGGAGTGGTTTACTAGCGGCCACAGATACGCAGTATTTT. The chain carries TRBV30 and TRBJ2-3; 8 bases agree with TRBD2. This CDR3 region has 15 residues. Per the germline V gene, CDR1 is GTSNPN and CDR2 is SVGIG (reference sequence). Trimming removed 1 base from V and 2 bases from J; junction bases left unmatched: 5.

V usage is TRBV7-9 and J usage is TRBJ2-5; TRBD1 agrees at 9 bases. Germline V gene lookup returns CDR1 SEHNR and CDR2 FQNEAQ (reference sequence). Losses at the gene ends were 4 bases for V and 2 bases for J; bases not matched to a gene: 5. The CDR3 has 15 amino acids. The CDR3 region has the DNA TGTGCCAGCAGCTGGCCGGGACAGGGTCAAGAGACCCAGTACTTC. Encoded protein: CASSWPGQGQETQYF. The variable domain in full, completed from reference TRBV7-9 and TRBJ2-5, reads DTGVSQNPRHKITKRGQNVTFRCDPISEHNRLYWYRQTLGQGPEFLTYFQNEAQLEKSRLLSDRFSAERPKGSFSTLEIQRTEQGDSAMYLCASSWPGQGQETQYFGPGTRLLVL.

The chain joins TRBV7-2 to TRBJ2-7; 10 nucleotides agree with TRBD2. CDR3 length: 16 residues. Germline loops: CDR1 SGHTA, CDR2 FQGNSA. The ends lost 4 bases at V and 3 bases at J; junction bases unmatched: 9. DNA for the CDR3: TGTGCCAGCAGCTCCCGTACTAGCGGGATTAGCTACGAGCAGTACTTC. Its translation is CASSSRTSGISYEQYF.

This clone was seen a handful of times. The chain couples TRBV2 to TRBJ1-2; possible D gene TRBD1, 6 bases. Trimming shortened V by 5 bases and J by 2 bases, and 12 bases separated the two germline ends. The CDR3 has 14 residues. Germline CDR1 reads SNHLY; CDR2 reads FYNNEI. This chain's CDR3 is CASSLEGGNYGYTF. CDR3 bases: TGTGCCAGCAGTTTAGAGGGGGGAAACTATGGCTACACCTTC.

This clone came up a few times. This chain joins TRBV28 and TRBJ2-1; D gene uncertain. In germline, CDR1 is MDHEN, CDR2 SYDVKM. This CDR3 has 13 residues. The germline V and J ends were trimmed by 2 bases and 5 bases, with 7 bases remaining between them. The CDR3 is CASSLVPDNEQFF. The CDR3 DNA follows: TGTGCCAGCAGTTTAGTCCCCGACAATGAGCAGTTCTTC.

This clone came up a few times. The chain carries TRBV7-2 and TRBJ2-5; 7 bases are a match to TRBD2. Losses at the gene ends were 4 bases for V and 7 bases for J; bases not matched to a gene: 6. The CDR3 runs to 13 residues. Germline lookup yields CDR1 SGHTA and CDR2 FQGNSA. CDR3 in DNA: TGTGCCAGCAGCTCCGGACTAGTGGCGACCCAGTACTTC. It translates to CASSSGLVATQYF.

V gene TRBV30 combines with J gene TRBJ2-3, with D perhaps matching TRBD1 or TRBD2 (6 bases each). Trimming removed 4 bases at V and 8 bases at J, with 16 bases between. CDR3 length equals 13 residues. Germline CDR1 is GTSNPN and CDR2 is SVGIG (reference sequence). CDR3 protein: CAWNPGARATQYF. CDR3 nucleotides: TGTGCCTGGAATCCGGGGGCGCGGGCTACGCAGTATTTT.

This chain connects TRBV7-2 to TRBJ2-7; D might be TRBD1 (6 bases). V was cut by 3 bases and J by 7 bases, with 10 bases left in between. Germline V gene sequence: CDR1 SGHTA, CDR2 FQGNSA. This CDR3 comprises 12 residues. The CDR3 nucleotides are TGTGCCAGCAGCTTCATCGACAGGGAGCAGTACTTC. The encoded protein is CASSFIDREQYF.

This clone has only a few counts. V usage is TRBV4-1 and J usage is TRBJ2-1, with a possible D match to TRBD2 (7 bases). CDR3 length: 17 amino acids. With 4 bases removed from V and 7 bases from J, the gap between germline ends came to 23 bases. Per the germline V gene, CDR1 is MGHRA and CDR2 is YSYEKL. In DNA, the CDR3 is TGCGCCAGCAGCCCTAAGAGTGTTTTGGGAGGGGGTAATGAGCAGTTCTTC. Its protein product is CASSPKSVLGGGNEQFF.